This TCR beta chain was captured by sequencing in a study of siplizumab effects on memory and regulatory T cells. This clone was counted a single time. The target antigen is unknown. Broader study findings: Proliferating Tregs taken from siplizumab cultures were not shown to have a confirmed suppressive function. Naive-or-memory phenotypes were unassignable for roughly 80-96% of proliferating CD4+ or CD8+ clones. Tracing alloreactive clones into unstimulated subsets worked for only a minor fraction of them.

The CDR3 covers 12 residues. The V gene's germline CDR1 is SQVTM and CDR2 ANQGSEA. V lost 7 bases, J lost 6 bases, and 5 bases stayed unmatched. Sequencing was performed with immunoSEQ multiplex PCR; in TCRdb, only in-frame clones are kept and a portion is missing. The sample comprises over 70,000 clones, 70% to 90% of which are singletons, and around 15% rests with the top ten. The sequence came from a human donor in good health. This rearrangement joins TRBV29-1 to TRBJ2-1; 8 bases fit TRBD2. What was sequenced was CD4+ T cells sorted from blood. The CDR3 region has the DNA TGCAGCGCGGGACTAGTCTCCAATGAGCAGTTCTTC. Protein sequence: CSAGLVSNEQFF.